The entry below gives a single TCR beta chain sequence along with its context. This specimen comes from a study of blood T cell repertoires in COVID-19. Study summary: Spain, Italy and the United States supplied samples that represented acute and convalescent COVID-19. T cells, B-cell-depleted T cells, or PBMCs supplied cDNA or gDNA.

The CDR3 length is 13 residues. The J segment lost 14 bases and the V segment lost 6 bases, leaving 9 bases of the junction unmatched. Germline values: CDR1 MNHNY, CDR2 SVGAGI (reference sequence). Libraries were prepared by immunoSEQ multiplex PCR; TCRdb keeps only in-frame clonotypes and omits some of them. The sample lists approximately 190,000 clones, around 84% occurring once. This TCR derives from a man aged 30 to 45 with active or convalescent COVID-19. The rearrangement joins TRBV6-6 to TRBJ1-6, with 8 bases identical to TRBD1. Sequenced: peripheral blood. The CDR3 region is CASSSGQDKTLHF. Here the CDR3 DNA reads TGTGCCAGCAGCTCGGGACAGGATAAAACCCTCCACTTT.